Listed below are T cell receptor beta chains from one sample, sequenced in a study of blood T cell repertoires in COVID-19. The assay was immunoSEQ multiplex PCR, and TCRdb's table has in-frame clones only and misses some. Of approximately 230,000 clones detected, 80% to 90% appear once; the ten largest clones hold around 2.2%. Sequencing used peripheral blood. The receptors shown here come from a young man who had recovered from COVID-19. Each CDR3 is given without its conserved first and last residue. D genes are given only for firm matches.

D gene,V gene,J gene,CDR3 protein
TRBD1,TRBV9,TRBJ1-2,ASQPGTGGWGGYT
TRBD1,TRBV7-6,TRBJ1-6,ASSNRQGDNSPLH
NA,TRBV7-9,TRBJ2-7,ASSLGYPAGYEQY
NA,TRBV7-9,TRBJ1-6,ASSLAGSPDKPH
TRBD1,TRBV5-1,TRBJ1-2,ASSFGQGTNYGYT
TRBD1,TRBV3-1/TRBV3-2,TRBJ2-7,ASSQVQGPRRIYEQY
TRBD1,TRBV4-2,TRBJ1-1,ASSRQGVMNTEAF
NA,TRBV21-1,TRBJ1-1,ASSSSGQRTEAF
TRBD2,TRBV7-9,TRBJ2-7,ASSSTSGTTYEQY
TRBD2,TRBV15,TRBJ2-1,ATSASAGGLYNEQF
NA,TRBV4-3,TRBJ2-1,ASSQDRTGYNEQF
NA,TRBV4-2,TRBJ1-1,ASSHTGNTEAF
NA,TRBV5-1,TRBJ2-2,ASSPDGPQRGELF
NA,TRBV30,TRBJ2-3,AWNAGARSTDTQY
TRBD2,TRBV10-2,TRBJ2-5,ASRQLAGEETQY
NA,TRBV12-3/TRBV12-4,TRBJ2-2,ASSLVRDGELF
TRBD1,TRBV19,TRBJ1-2,ASRIQGAYGYT
NA,TRBV6-4,TRBJ2-1,ASSDPGVTKQF
NA,TRBV7-9,TRBJ1-1,ASSTQGTLNTEAF
NA,TRBV10-3,TRBJ2-3,ALSGEADTQY
TRBD2,TRBV29-1,TRBJ2-2,SVGPSGAYTGELF
TRBD1,TRBV6-5,TRBJ1-5,ASSYSWDRGQPQH
NA,TRBV7-2,TRBJ2-3,ASSLCVDGLNCPDTQY